What follows are 27 T cell receptor beta chains derived from one specimen sequenced in a study of shared T cell receptors in the human thymus. Libraries were prepared by immunoSEQ multiplex PCR; TCRdb keeps only in-frame clonotypes and omits some of them. Of some 720,000 clones listed, 85% to 90% were seen once; the top ten hold over 0.008%. The same sample was also studied in work on human thymus T cells.

The specimen was thymocytes. The receptors were sampled from a boy in the first two years of life with a congenital heart defect.

The chain joins TRBV2 to TRBJ2-3; 9 bases map to TRBD1. From germline, CDR1 is SNHLY and CDR2 FYNNEI. The CDR3 consists of 17 residues. With 2 bases clipped from V and 2 bases from J, the junction kept 8 bases outside the gene matches. The CDR3 sequence is CASSERDREGNTDTQYF. DNA for the CDR3: TGTGCCAGCAGTGAAAGGGACAGGGAGGGGAACACAGATACGCAGTATTTT. The full variable domain, completed using reference TRBV2 and TRBJ2-3, is EPEVTQTPSHQVTQMGQEVILRCVPISNHLYFYWYRQILGQKVEFLVSFYNNEISEKSEIFDDQFSVERPDGSNFTLKIRSTKLEDSAMYFCASSERDREGNTDTQYFGPGTRLTVL.

The chain links TRBV15 to TRBJ2-7; D is possibly TRBD1 (6 bases). This CDR3 is 12 amino acids long. V shed 10 bases and J shed 3 bases, with 13 bases lying between them. CDR1 is LNHNV, CDR2 YYDKDF, per germline (reference sequence). CDR3: CAISNRDYEQYF. CDR3 in DNA: TGTGCCATAAGCAACAGGGACTACGAGCAGTACTTC.

This clone was observed once. This chain uses TRBV25-1 with TRBJ2-1, with D perhaps TRBD1 (6 bases). CDR1 and CDR2 (germline): MGHDK, SYGVNS. Deletions cut 6 bases from V and 2 bases from J, with 17 bases between. The CDR3 runs to 16 residues. CDR3 coding DNA: TGTGCCAGCAGAGGGGGTGCGGCGGAAACCTACAATGAGCAGTTCTTC. Translation gives CASRGGAAETYNEQFF.

This sequence joins TRBV14 and TRBJ1-1, with 9 bases lining up with TRBD1. Trimming removed 0 bases from V and 6 bases from J; junction bases left unmatched: 14. Germline lookup yields CDR1 SGHDN and CDR2 FVKESK. The CDR3 has 18 residues. The CDR3: CASSQDPDRGQPEAEAFF. The DNA of the CDR3 is TGTGCCAGCAGCCAAGACCCGGACAGGGGCCAACCGGAGGCTGAAGCTTTCTTT. The full variable domain, rest sourced from reference TRBV14 and TRBJ1-1, is EAGVTQFPSHSVIEKGQTVTLRCDPISGHDNLYWYRRVMGKEIKFLLHFVKESKQDESGMPNNRFLAERTGGTYSTLKVQPAELEDSGVYFCASSQDPDRGQPEAEAFFGQGTRLTVV.

The rearrangement uses TRBV28 and TRBJ2-7, with TRBD1 as a possible D gene (6 bases). This CDR3 is 18 amino acids long. Germline loops: CDR1 MDHEN, CDR2 SYDVKM. V was clipped by 2 bases and J by 1 base, with 21 bases between them. CDR3 sequence (DNA): TGTGCCAGCAGTTTAAGGGACACTACCAATCATCGGTCCTACGAGCAGTACTTC. The encoded protein is CASSLRDTTNHRSYEQYF.

J is TRBJ1-5 and V is TRBV27, with 7 bases matching TRBD1. The CDR3 is made up of 13 amino acids. The V and J ends lost 6 bases and 4 bases, in that order; junction bases with no gene match: 3. Germline CDR1 MNHEY, CDR2 SMNVEV (reference sequence). Here the CDR3 reads CASRTGPNQPQHF. The CDR3 DNA sequence: TGTGCCAGCAGGACAGGGCCTAATCAGCCCCAGCATTTT.

This chain joins TRBV7-2 and TRBJ2-7; 8 bases fit TRBD1. The V segment lost 4 bases and the J segment 1 base; nucleotides outside the gene matches: 3. The germline V gene has CDR1 SGHTA and CDR2 FQGNSA. The CDR3 length is 14 residues. CDR3 in DNA: TGTGCCAGCAGCTGGGACAGGCAATCCTACGAGCAGTACTTC. This sequence encodes CASSWDRQSYEQYF.

In nucleotides, the CDR3 is TGCGCCAGCAGCCAAGATCAGATAGCGGGAGCCCTCAATGAGCAGTTCTTC. It translates to CASSQDQIAGALNEQFF. J is TRBJ2-1 and V is TRBV4-3, with 9 bases aligning to TRBD2. The trim removed 0 bases at V and 6 bases at J, leaving 9 bases unmatched. Germline lookup yields CDR1 LGHNA and CDR2 YSLEER. The CDR3 has 17 amino acids.

The V and J genes are TRBV5-1 and TRBJ2-7, with D perhaps TRBD1 (6 bases). The V and J ends lost 4 bases and 5 bases respectively, with 16 bases between them. The CDR3 has 14 amino acids. Germline V gene data show CDR1 as SGHRS and CDR2 as YFSETQ. The CDR3: CASSITGRRNEQYF. The CDR3 nucleotides read TGCGCCAGCAGCATAACAGGGCGGCGGAACGAGCAGTACTTC.

This clone was recorded only once. The chain joins TRBV30 to TRBJ2-7, with 8 bases identical to TRBD2. Per germline, CDR1 GTSNPN and CDR2 SVGIG (reference sequence). CDR3 length: 13 residues. J was trimmed by 0 bases and V by 3 bases; bases with no gene match: 1. CDR3 nucleotide sequence: TGTGCCTGGAGGAGCGGGAGCTCCTACGAGCAGTACTTC. This encodes CAWRSGSSYEQYF.

The V call is TRBV15, the J call TRBJ2-2; possible D gene TRBD1, 6 bases. Looked up from germline, CDR1 is LNHNV and CDR2 is YYDKDF (reference sequence). The CDR3 totals 14 residues. Trimming pared 0 bases from V and 15 bases from J, leaving 17 bases between. DNA of the CDR3: TGTGCCACCAGCAGAGAGGGGGACACCGGGTGGATGTTTTTT. This encodes CATSREGDTGWMFF.

This chain links TRBV5-4 with TRBJ2-5; a possible D gene is TRBD2 (6 bases). The better agreement between TRBJ2-7 and the DNA end casts doubt on the J call. Germline V gives CDR1 SGHNT, CDR2 YYREEE (reference sequence). The CDR3 extends over 16 amino acids. This CDR3 reads CASSLGRGRPSYEQYF. The CDR3 coding sequence is TGTGCCAGCAGCTTGGGACGGGGGAGACCCTCGTACGAGCAGTACTTC.

V gene TRBV6-5 combines with J gene TRBJ2-1; TRBD2 aligns across 12 bases. This CDR3 region has 15 residues. V dropped 6 bases and J dropped 6; count of bases not matched to a gene: 6. CDR1 and CDR2 from the germline V gene are MNHEY and SVGAGI. The CDR3 loop is CASSTGLAGSNEQFF. The CDR3 DNA follows: TGTGCCAGCAGCACGGGACTAGCGGGTTCCAATGAGCAGTTCTTC.

This clone was detected only a few times. The V gene is TRBV7-2, the J gene TRBJ2-5; D is possibly TRBD2 (5 bases). The J call may be wrong; the DNA end is better matched by TRBJ2-7. Germline CDR1 and CDR2: SGHTA and FQGNSA. This CDR3 comprises 15 residues. The CDR3, as DNA: TGTGCCAGCAGCTCCCAGCGGAGTCCGCCCTACGAGCAGTACTTC. Its protein product is CASSSQRSPPYEQYF.

The V and J genes are TRBV29-1 and TRBJ1-2; a possible D gene is TRBD1 (6 bases). Germline V gene data show CDR1 as SQVTM and CDR2 as ANQGSEA. The length of the CDR3 is 14 residues. The ends were cut back, 3 bases at V and 8 bases at J, with 19 bases in the middle. CDR3 sequence (DNA): TGCAGCGTTGATCGGGTATGGGCAGGGGAGGGCTACACCTTC. Translation gives CSVDRVWAGEGYTF.

The rearrangement links TRBV4-2 to TRBJ1-4, with a possible D match to TRBD1 (6 bases). V was trimmed by 3 bases and J by 3 bases, leaving 14 bases between them. This CDR3 comprises 16 residues. CDR1 and CDR2 (germline): LGHNA, YNFKEQ. The CDR3 region is CASSQGRTGSNEKLFF. CDR3 DNA sequence: TGTGCCAGCAGCCAGGGGAGAACAGGGTCTAATGAAAAACTGTTTTTT.

This rearrangement joins TRBV5-1 to TRBJ2-3; 9 bases fit TRBD2. CDR1 SGHRS and CDR2 YFSETQ come from the germline V gene. The CDR3 is 17 amino acids. With V trimmed by 4 bases and J by 1 base, 10 bases remained unmatched. The CDR3 nucleotides read TGCGCCAGCAGCCCTTCCTGTGGACTAGCGTGCACAGATACGCAGTATTTT. Protein sequence: CASSPSCGLACTDTQYF.

The V gene is TRBV27, the J gene TRBJ2-3; no firm D call. Per the germline V gene, CDR1 is MNHEY and CDR2 is SMNVEV (reference sequence). This CDR3 comprises 16 residues. The ends were cut back, 4 bases at V and 6 bases at J, with 20 bases in the middle. The CDR3: CASSSPAGSRDDTQYF. The CDR3 DNA reads TGTGCCAGCAGTTCTCCCGCCGGGTCCCGTGATGATACGCAGTATTTT.

The chain links TRBV28 to TRBJ1-1; D ambiguous. Germline assignment: CDR1 MDHEN and CDR2 SYDVKM. The CDR3 is 17 amino acids. V lost 2 bases and J lost 3, with 19 bases in between. CDR3 in DNA: TGTGCCAGCAGTTTAAAACCGGTGAGGGATAAGGACACTGAAGCTTTCTTT. It specifies CASSLKPVRDKDTEAFF. Supplemented by reference TRBV28 and TRBJ1-1, the full variable domain reads DVKVTQSSRYLVKRTGEKVFLECVQDMDHENMFWYRQDPGLGLRLIYFSYDVKMKEKGDIPEGYSVSREKKERFSLILESASTNQTSMYLCASSLKPVRDKDTEAFFGQGTRLTVV.

This clone was counted a single time. This chain links TRBV7-2 with TRBJ2-5; D is ambiguous. There are 15 residues in the CDR3. Looked up from germline, CDR1 is SGHTA and CDR2 is FQGNSA. V lost 5 bases and J lost 1, with 14 bases in between. CDR3 DNA sequence: TGTGCCAGCAGCCAACAATGGCACCCCCAAGAGACCCAGTACTTC. This encodes CASSQQWHPQETQYF.

The V call is TRBV25-1, the J call TRBJ2-2; D gene unclear. Per germline, CDR1 MGHDK and CDR2 SYGVNS. CDR3 size: 15 residues. Deletions cut 6 bases from V and 6 bases from J, with 17 bases between. CDR3: CASSATGFMSGELFF. CDR3 nucleotide sequence: TGTGCCAGCAGCGCAACGGGTTTCATGTCCGGGGAGCTGTTTTTT. Full variable domain (outside the CDR3, taken from reference TRBV25-1 and TRBJ2-2): EADIYQTPRYLVIGTGKKITLECSQTMGHDKMYWYQQDPGMELHLIHYSYGVNSTEKGDLSSESTVSRIRTEHFPLTLESARPSHTSQYLCASSATGFMSGELFFGEGSRLTVL.

This rearrangement joins TRBV4-2 to TRBJ2-2; 9 bases are shared with TRBD1. Unmatched junction bases numbered 9, after V lost 4 bases and J lost 0 bases. Germline V gives CDR1 LGHNA, CDR2 YNFKEQ. There are 18 residues in the CDR3. The CDR3 sequence: CASSRKSGQGPNTGELFF. CDR3 nucleotides: TGTGCCAGCAGCCGGAAATCGGGACAGGGACCGAACACCGGGGAGCTGTTTTTT.

This clone occurred once. The rearrangement joins TRBV27 to TRBJ2-7; the D gene is possibly TRBD1 (6 bases). The CDR3 sequence is 16 residues long. V gave up 2 bases and J gave up 3 bases, with 17 bases separating them. Germline lookup yields CDR1 MNHEY and CDR2 SMNVEV (reference sequence). This CDR3 is CASSLTPSGVGYEQYF. CDR3 in DNA: TGTGCCAGCAGTTTAACCCCCTCAGGGGTCGGCTACGAGCAGTACTTC.

The chain links TRBV5-4 to TRBJ2-1; 7 bases match TRBD2. The CDR3 is 19 amino acids. The ends lost 4 bases at V and 2 bases at J; junction bases unmatched: 18. Germline V gene lookup returns CDR1 SGHNT and CDR2 YYREEE (reference sequence). CDR3 residues: CASSPGVGLAGSPYNEQFF. In DNA form, the CDR3 reads TGTGCCAGCAGCCCGGGGGTCGGATTAGCGGGTAGCCCCTACAATGAGCAGTTCTTC.

The chain combines TRBV27 with TRBJ2-3; tentatively, D is TRBD1 (8 bases). V shed 5 bases and J shed 0 bases, with 15 bases lying between them. In germline, CDR1 is MNHEY, CDR2 SMNVEV (reference sequence). CDR3 length: 16 amino acids. The CDR3 sequence: CASSATGGGSTDTQYF. In nucleotides, the CDR3 is TGTGCCAGCAGTGCCACAGGGGGGGGGAGCACAGATACGCAGTATTTT.

The chain is built from TRBV10-3 and TRBJ2-7; the D gene is possibly TRBD2 (6 bases). CDR1 is ENHRY, CDR2 SYGVKD, per germline. The V and J ends lost 4 bases and 7 bases respectively, with 20 bases between them. The CDR3 has 15 amino acids. The CDR3 spells CAISGVASEAWEQYF. In DNA, the CDR3 is TGTGCCATCAGTGGGGTTGCTAGCGAGGCCTGGGAGCAGTACTTC.

The chain carries TRBV18 and TRBJ2-7; tentative D call: TRBD2 (5 bases). The germline gives CDR1 KGHSH, CDR2 LQKENI. The CDR3 is made up of 13 amino acids. V gave up 4 bases and J gave up 3 bases, with 10 bases separating them. The CDR3 DNA sequence: TGTGCCAGCTCACATGGAGGCAACTACGAGCAGTACTTC. Its translation: CASSHGGNYEQYF.